The 16 T cell receptor beta chains in this list originate from one sample, sequenced in a study of cytomegalovirus exposure and HLA in healthy donors. Amplification used 60 Vbeta primers and 13 Jbeta primers. Clones were sequenced by immunoSEQ multiplex PCR, and TCRdb holds only the in-frame ones, with some missing. This sample has some 90,000 clones, with approximately 80% found just once. Sequencing was performed on PBMCs. The receptor source for this set is a woman between 50 and 59 years old in good health and CMV-seropositive.

This clone appeared a few times. The DNA of the CDR3 is TGCGCCAGCAGCCCGAACGAGCTTGGCTCCTACAATGAGCAGTTCTTC. Its translation: CASSPNELGSYNEQFF. This chain links TRBV5-1 with TRBJ2-1; D not certain. The CDR3 is 16 amino acids. Trimming pared 4 bases from V and 0 bases from J, leaving 14 bases between. The V gene's germline CDR1 is SGHRS and CDR2 YFSETQ.

The chain joins TRBV6-5 to TRBJ1-1; D is unresolved. Per germline, CDR1 MNHEY and CDR2 SVGAGI. This CDR3 contains 16 residues. Deletions cut 2 bases from V and 6 bases from J, with 19 bases between. The chain's CDR3 is CASSYGGAGMRAEAFF. DNA for the CDR3: TGTGCCAGCAGTTACGGTGGCGCGGGTATGCGCGCTGAAGCTTTCTTT.

V gene TRBV9 combines with J gene TRBJ2-3, with 7 nucleotides matching TRBD2. The CDR3 extends over 15 amino acids. The germline CDR1 and CDR2 sequences are SGDLS and YYNGEE. V dropped 4 bases and J dropped 4; count of bases not matched to a gene: 9. The CDR3 nucleotides are TGTGCCAGCAGCCCCCTCAGCGGGAACGCAGATACGCAGTATTTT. Its protein is CASSPLSGNADTQYF.

The count of this clone is one. The chain employs TRBV5-6 and TRBJ1-4; D is undetermined. The germline gives CDR1 SGHDT, CDR2 YYEEEE. The CDR3 contains 15 residues. Trimming left V 0 bases short and J 4 bases short, with 10 bases between. The CDR3 DNA is TGTGCCAGCAGCTTGGTCGGCAGACTTAATGAAAAACTGTTTTTT. It translates to CASSLVGRLNEKLFF. The whole variable domain, remainder taken from reference TRBV5-6 and TRBJ1-4, is DAGVTQSPTHLIKTRGQQVTLRCSPKSGHDTVSWYQQALGQGPQFIFQYYEEEERQRGNFPDRFSGHQFPNYSSELNVNALLLGDSALYLCASSLVGRLNEKLFFGSGTQLSVL.

V and J are TRBV4-1 and TRBJ1-5; D unclear. The CDR3 covers 13 residues. Trimming left V 0 bases short and J 4 bases short, with 4 bases between. Germline V gene data show CDR1 as MGHRA and CDR2 as YSYEKL. The CDR3 reads CASSQERNQPQHF. CDR3 coding DNA: TGCGCCAGCAGCCAAGAGAGGAATCAGCCCCAGCATTTT.

The V call is TRBV18, the J call TRBJ2-3; no reliable D call. The germline V gene has CDR1 KGHSH and CDR2 LQKENI. This CDR3 has 14 residues. V dropped 7 bases and J dropped 0 bases, with 11 bases sitting between them. The CDR3 sequence is CASLTLTSTDTQYF. The CDR3 nucleotides are TGTGCCAGCTTAACCCTGACTAGCACAGATACGCAGTATTTT. The full variable domain, completed using reference TRBV18 and TRBJ2-3, is NAGVMQNPRHLVRRRGQEARLRCSPMKGHSHVYWYRQLPEEGLKFMVYLQKENIIDESGMPKERFSAEFPKEGPSILRIQQVVRGDSAAYFCASLTLTSTDTQYFGPGTRLTVL.

This clone was counted a few times. This sequence joins TRBV10-3 and TRBJ1-3; D is unclear. The CDR3 is 14 amino acids. The germline gives CDR1 ENHRY, CDR2 SYGVKD. The V end lost 6 bases, the J end lost 2 bases, and 11 bases lay between the germline ends. The CDR3 DNA sequence: TGTGCCATCAGACTAGAAGCCGCTGGAAACACCATATATTTT. This translates into CAIRLEAAGNTIYF.

The rearrangement uses TRBV6-1 and TRBJ2-2, with D possibly TRBD1 on 5 matching bases. The germline CDR1 and CDR2 sequences are MNHNS and SASEGT. The CDR3 consists of 13 residues. V dropped 4 bases and J dropped 8 bases, with 11 bases sitting between them. The CDR3 reads CASSAYRSGELFF. The CDR3 region has the DNA TGTGCCAGCAGTGCGTACAGGTCTGGGGAGCTGTTTTTT.

Points on this clone: Other nucleotide sequences from this sample produce the same CDR3. The chain is built from TRBV2 and TRBJ2-1; TRBD2 might be the D (6 bases). This CDR3 region has 16 residues. V was shortened by 4 bases and J by 0 bases, with 13 bases between the two germline ends. Looked up from germline, CDR1 is SNHLY and CDR2 is FYNNEI. The CDR3 loop reads CASSGGTGGSYNEQFF. The CDR3 DNA sequence: TGTGCCAGCAGTGGCGGGACCGGGGGCTCCTACAATGAGCAGTTCTTC.

This clone is a singleton in its sample. The chain carries TRBV5-4 and TRBJ1-1; tentative D call: TRBD1 (6 bases). CDR3 length: 16 residues. V gave up 4 bases and J gave up 7 bases, with 23 bases separating them. Germline CDR1 is SGHNT and CDR2 is YYREEE (reference sequence). CDR3 amino acids: CASSPGDTGSWSEAFF. CDR3 DNA sequence: TGTGCCAGCAGCCCAGGGGATACGGGCTCGTGGAGTGAAGCTTTCTTT. The variable domain in full, with the rest retrieved from reference TRBV5-4 and TRBJ1-1, is ETGVTQSPTHLIKTRGQQVTLRCSSQSGHNTVSWYQQALGQGPQFIFQYYREEENGRGNFPPRFSGLQFPNYSSELNVNALELDDSALYLCASSPGDTGSWSEAFFGQGTRLTVV.

This clone showed up just a few times. The chain employs TRBV2 and TRBJ1-6; possibly TRBD1 for D (6 bases). V was trimmed by 0 bases and J by 3 bases, leaving 12 bases between them. Per germline, CDR1 SNHLY and CDR2 FYNNEI. The CDR3 is 17 residues long. The CDR3 DNA sequence: TGTGCCAGCAGTGAAGCGGATCCGGGACACTATAATTCACCCCTCCACTTT. Its protein is CASSEADPGHYNSPLHF.

This chain joins TRBV7-3 and TRBJ2-3; TRBD1 agrees at 8 bases. V shed 5 bases and J 3 bases; nucleotides not matched to a gene: 13. CDR1 and CDR2 (germline): SGHTA, FQGTGA. The CDR3 spans 17 residues. The CDR3 region is CASSPRTGPPLTDTQYF. The CDR3 DNA is TGTGCCAGCAGCCCGAGGACAGGGCCTCCCTTGACAGATACGCAGTATTTT.

V gene TRBV11-2 combines with J gene TRBJ1-6, with D unresolved. Germline lookup yields CDR1 SGHAT and CDR2 FQNNGV. The CDR3 spans 18 residues. V was shortened by 2 bases and J by 1 base, with 15 bases between the two germline ends. The CDR3 spells CASSLSKGSGSYNSPLHF. CDR3 nucleotides: TGTGCCAGCAGCTTATCAAAAGGTTCGGGGTCCTATAATTCACCCCTCCACTTT.

The CDR3 sequence is CATSGGSSGNTIYF. The CDR3 coding sequence is TGTGCCACCAGCGGAGGGAGCTCTGGAAACACCATATATTTT. The chain carries TRBV15 and TRBJ1-3; D is uncertain. CDR3 length: 14 residues. V was clipped by 5 bases and J by 0 bases, with 8 bases between them. The germline V gene has CDR1 LNHNV and CDR2 YYDKDF (reference sequence).

This clone occurred once. J is TRBJ2-2 and V is TRBV19, with D uncertain. This CDR3 is built from 15 residues. The V end lost 3 bases, the J end lost 4 bases, and 12 bases lay between the germline ends. CDR1 and CDR2 (germline): LNHDA, SQIVND (reference sequence). The CDR3 reads CASSMAPGGTGELFF. DNA of the CDR3: TGTGCCAGTAGTATGGCCCCTGGCGGCACCGGGGAGCTGTTTTTT.

Written as DNA, the CDR3 is TGTGCCAGCAGTGAAGACCACAGCTCCTACAATGAGCAGTTCTTC. It yields the protein CASSEDHSSYNEQFF. This sequence joins TRBV6-1 and TRBJ2-1, with unresolved D. Germline values: CDR1 MNHNS, CDR2 SASEGT. The CDR3 runs to 15 residues. V lost 1 base, J lost 0 bases, and 7 bases lay in between.